One and the same sample provided the 26 T cell receptor beta chains below, sequenced in a study of T cell repertoires in cytomegalovirus infection. These TCRs are of unknown antigen specificity. MiXCR was run by TCRdb on the reads, yielding one entry per CDR3 protein. Of around 710,000 distinct CDR3 sequences listed, about 28% are singletons. The material sequenced was cultured CD8+ T cells from PBMCs, taken from culture after CMV antigen stimulation. These receptor sequences come from a human donor in good health (CMV status not recorded). Some clones in this sample may be carry-over from other donors' samples.

The chain couples TRBV6-5 to TRBJ2-5, with D perhaps TRBD1 (5 bases). Germline-derived CDR1 and CDR2 are MNHEY and SVGAGI. This CDR3 has 15 amino acids. Trimming pared 2 bases from V and 3 bases from J, leaving 13 bases between. The CDR3 here is CASSYRGREKETQYF. The DNA for the CDR3 is TGTGCCAGCAGTTACAGAGGCAGGGAAAAAGAGACCCAGTACTTC.

The V call is TRBV27, the J call TRBJ1-5; no definite D call. This CDR3 comprises 15 residues. Germline CDR1 MNHEY, CDR2 SMNVEV (reference sequence). Between the trimmed V and J ends, which lost 0 bases and 11 bases, there was a span of 17 bases. The CDR3 coding sequence is TGTGCCAGCAGTTTATCCGGGGAAGCCCGCTGGGCCCAGCATTTT. Translation: CASSLSGEARWAQHF.

This clonotype was counted between two and nine times. The J gene is TRBJ2-1, the V gene TRBV15; D possibly corresponds to TRBD1 (5 bases). The V end lost 1 base, the J end lost 4 bases, and 11 bases lay between the germline ends. Germline V gives CDR1 LNHNV, CDR2 YYDKDF (reference sequence). This CDR3 comprises 15 residues. CDR3 residues: CATSRVVGAYNEQFF. The DNA of the CDR3 is TGTGCCACCAGCAGAGTGGTAGGGGCTTACAATGAGCAGTTCTTC.

At least ten counts were recorded for this clonotype. The V call is TRBV9, the J call TRBJ2-2; 7 bases are a match to TRBD2. V lost 5 bases, J lost 5 bases, and 3 bases stayed unmatched. CDR3 length: 13 amino acids. Germline V gives CDR1 SGDLS, CDR2 YYNGEE. The CDR3 loop is CASSVGGTGELFF. In DNA form, the CDR3 reads TGTGCCAGCAGTGTCGGGGGGACCGGGGAGCTGTTTTTT. The complete variable domain, with remaining parts taken from reference TRBV9 and TRBJ2-2, reads DSGVTQTPKHLITATGQRVTLRCSPRSGDLSVYWYQQSLDQGLQFLIQYYNGEERAKGNILERFSAQQFPDLHSELNLSSLELGDSALYFCASSVGGTGELFFGEGSRLTVL.

The chain has TRBV29-1 and TRBJ1-2; a weak D match, TRBD1 (5 bases). The CDR3 runs 13 residues. Germline-derived CDR1 and CDR2 are SQVTM and ANQGSEA. Trimming shortened V by 5 bases and J by 3 bases, and 13 bases separated the two germline ends. The CDR3 loop is CSVPLRDHYGYTF. DNA of the CDR3: TGCAGCGTTCCCCTGAGGGACCACTATGGCTACACCTTC.

The V call is TRBV27, the J call TRBJ1-2; 9 nucleotides align to TRBD1. Trimming cost V 4 bases and J 4 bases; bases outside gene matches: 19. The germline V gene encodes CDR1 MNHEY and CDR2 SMNVEV (reference sequence). The CDR3 loop spans 19 amino acids. The CDR3 protein is CASSSQPGQGSVRTYGYTF. The CDR3 DNA follows: TGTGCCAGCAGTTCCCAGCCGGGACAGGGTTCGGTCCGCACCTATGGCTACACCTTC.

This clonotype was observed many times. V usage is TRBV7-6 and J usage is TRBJ2-5; 9 bases agree with TRBD1. This CDR3 is 15 amino acids long. The J segment lost 4 bases and the V segment lost 5 bases, leaving 8 bases of the junction unmatched. The germline CDR1 and CDR2 sequences are SGHVS and FNYEAQ. In DNA form, the CDR3 reads TGTGCCAGCAGCATTAACAGGGGGCCGGTAGAGACCCAGTACTTC. This gives the protein CASSINRGPVETQYF.

This clonotype has more than one count but fewer than ten. The junction shows a germline mismatch at one end, possibly a read error. The chain uses TRBV7-7 and TRBJ1-2; no firm D call. Germline V lookup: CDR1 SSHAT, CDR2 FNYEAQ (reference sequence). CDR3 size: 17 residues. The CDR3, as DNA: TGTGCTAGCAGCCTATTTCCCGGTGTTCAGATAGGCTATGGCTACACCTTC. It encodes CASSLFPGVQIGYGYTF.

The CDR3 region is CASSIAQGYEQYV. Written as DNA, the CDR3 is TGTGCCAGTAGTATAGCGCAGGGCTACGAGCAGTACGTC. The rearrangement uses TRBV19 and TRBJ2-7; TRBD1 is a possible D gene (5 bases). This CDR3 spans 13 amino acids. Germline V gene data show CDR1 as LNHDA and CDR2 as SQIVND (reference sequence). Trimming stripped 1 base from V and 3 bases from J, with 7 bases between.

In nucleotides, the CDR3 is TGTGCCAGCAGCTCTTACAGGGGTAGGGTCCAAGAGACCCAGTACTTC. It translates to CASSSYRGRVQETQYF. This chain links TRBV7-6 with TRBJ2-5, with TRBD1 matching over 7 bases. Unmatched junction bases numbered 9, after V lost 4 bases and J lost 1 base. The germline CDR1 and CDR2 sequences are SGHVS and FNYEAQ. This CDR3 has 16 amino acids. The variable domain in full, completed from reference TRBV7-6 and TRBJ2-5, reads GAGVSQSPRYKVTKRGQDVALRCDPISGHVSLYWYRQALGQGPEFLTYFNYEAQQDKSGLPNDRFSAERPEGSISTLTIQRTEQRDSAMYRCASSSYRGRVQETQYFGPGTRLLVL.

This chain links TRBV7-6 with TRBJ2-5; a possible D gene is TRBD1 (6 bases). CDR1 SGHVS and CDR2 FNYEAQ come from the germline V gene. The V end was cut by 5 bases, the J end by 3 bases, with 16 bases between. This CDR3 contains 15 residues. The CDR3 DNA reads as TGTGCCAGCAGCCCAGGGGAGAGTATTAAAGAGACCCAGTACTTC. Amino acid sequence: CASSPGESIKETQYF.

The chain uses TRBV7-9 and TRBJ2-7; D is possibly TRBD1 (6 bases). Germline CDR1 is SEHNR and CDR2 is FQNEAQ (reference sequence). The V gene lost 3 bases and the J gene lost 2 bases, with 17 bases spanning the gap. The CDR3 is made up of 16 amino acids. The CDR3 here is CASSFHPAGVTYEQYF. As DNA, the CDR3 is TGTGCCAGCAGCTTCCATCCCGCAGGGGTAACCTACGAGCAGTACTTC.

Points on this clonotype: This may be a read error, as it is one base from a much larger clone. The rearrangement uses TRBV7-6 and TRBJ2-5; no definite D call. Germline V gene lookup returns CDR1 SGHVS and CDR2 FNYEAQ. The CDR3 extends over 12 amino acids. Trimming cost V 6 bases and J 3 bases, with 8 bases left between them. The DNA for the CDR3 is TGTGCCAGCAGATTTTTCGAAGAGACCCAGTACTTC. Translated, it gives CASRFFEETQYF.

There are a few counts of this clonotype. This rearrangement joins TRBV7-9 to TRBJ2-3, with D possibly being TRBD1 or TRBD2 (5 bases each). Per the germline V gene, CDR1 is SEHNR and CDR2 is FQNEAQ (reference sequence). V was trimmed by 7 bases and J by 2 bases, leaving 19 bases between them. CDR3 length equals 16 residues. The chain's CDR3 is CASTSSWGIDTDTQYF. The CDR3 coding sequence is TGTGCCAGCACCTCATCCTGGGGGATAGACACAGATACGCAGTATTTT.

The rearrangement uses TRBV7-6 and TRBJ1-2; no definite D call. CDR3 length: 13 amino acids. Germline V gene lookup returns CDR1 SGHVS and CDR2 FNYEAQ. V lost 4 bases and J 2 bases, leaving 8 bases between the germline ends. In DNA, the CDR3 is TGTGCCAGCAGCTATGAGGACAACTATGGCTACACCTTC. Encoded protein: CASSYEDNYGYTF. The variable domain in full, with the rest retrieved from reference TRBV7-6 and TRBJ1-2, is GAGVSQSPRYKVTKRGQDVALRCDPISGHVSLYWYRQALGQGPEFLTYFNYEAQQDKSGLPNDRFSAERPEGSISTLTIQRTEQRDSAMYRCASSYEDNYGYTFGSGTRLTVV.

This chain joins TRBV2 and TRBJ2-3; 7 bases line up with TRBD1. J lost 2 bases, V lost 9 bases, and 5 bases had no gene match. Germline V gene lookup returns CDR1 SNHLY and CDR2 FYNNEI. The CDR3 runs 13 residues. CDR3 amino acids: CARTGLATDTQYF. The CDR3 bases are TGTGCCAGGACAGGGCTAGCCACAGATACGCAGTATTTT.

This clonotype has more than one count but fewer than ten. CDR3 residues: CASSFRSGELFF. CDR3 in DNA: TGTGCCAGCAGTTTTAGGAGCGGGGAGCTGTTTTTT. The chain combines TRBV6-1 with TRBJ2-2; the D is unclear. This CDR3 is built from 12 residues. V was trimmed by 5 bases and J by 7 bases, leaving 8 bases between them. Germline V gene sequence: CDR1 MNHNS, CDR2 SASEGT.

Only a few counts were recorded for this clonotype. The chain couples TRBV2 to TRBJ2-1; no clear D gene. CDR3 length: 14 amino acids. The V end lost 7 bases, the J end lost 5 bases, and 15 bases lay between the germline ends. Germline assignment: CDR1 SNHLY and CDR2 FYNNEI. As DNA, the CDR3 is TGTGCCAGCACCACTCCGATACCTAACAATGAGCAGTTCTTC. It translates to CASTTPIPNNEQFF.

This rearrangement joins TRBV20-1 to TRBJ1-2; D is unresolved. The CDR3 length is 12 residues. Germline assignment: CDR1 DFQATT and CDR2 SNEGSKA (reference sequence). Between the trimmed V and J ends, which lost 7 bases and 2 bases, there was a span of 11 bases. CDR3 sequence: CSVFTENYGYTF. The CDR3, as DNA: TGCAGTGTATTTACAGAGAACTATGGCTACACCTTC.

This clonotype was observed many times. The V gene is TRBV7-9, the J gene TRBJ2-5; a possible D gene is TRBD2 (6 bases). The CDR3 covers 14 residues. Germline V CDR1 and CDR2: SEHNR, FQNEAQ (reference sequence). Trimming removed 5 bases from V and 1 base from J, with 11 bases in between. The CDR3 nucleotides read TGTGCCAGCAGCATCCGGGGGTCCCAAGAGACCCAGTACTTC. Protein product: CASSIRGSQETQYF.

This chain joins TRBV11-2 and TRBJ2-7; possible D gene TRBD2, 5 bases. This CDR3 is 14 amino acids long. Germline CDR1 reads SGHAT; CDR2 reads FQNNGV. V lost 6 bases to trimming and J lost 0 bases, with 12 bases between them. The CDR3 region has the DNA TGTGCCAGCAGATCACTTGGGAGCTCCTACGAGCAGTACTTC. Protein product: CASRSLGSSYEQYF.

Only a few counts were recorded for this clonotype. The rearrangement joins TRBV7-2 to TRBJ2-5; TRBD2 matches 13 bases. The germline V gene has CDR1 SGHTA and CDR2 FQGNSA. CDR3 length: 16 amino acids. Trimming cost V 5 bases and J 2 bases; bases outside gene matches: 5. Here the CDR3 DNA reads TGTGCCAGCAGCAGGTGGACTAGCGGGGGTCAAGAGACCCAGTACTTC. This translates into CASSRWTSGGQETQYF.

This clonotype turned up a few times. The chain uses TRBV24-1 and TRBJ2-2, with D perhaps matching TRBD1 or TRBD2 (5 bases each). The germline gives CDR1 KGHDR, CDR2 SFDVKD. The germline V and J ends were trimmed by 4 bases and 3 bases, with 14 bases remaining between them. The CDR3 is made up of 16 amino acids. Here the CDR3 DNA reads TGTGCCACCAGTGAGGAAACCGGGACCGACACCGGGGAGCTGTTTTTT. Protein product: CATSEETGTDTGELFF.

J is TRBJ1-5 and V is TRBV28, with 11 bases aligning to TRBD1. V shed 8 bases, J shed 7 bases, and the junction held 4 bases outside the gene matches. Germline CDR1 MDHEN, CDR2 SYDVKM. CDR3 length: 13 residues. CDR3 residues: CASEDRGRQPQHF. As DNA, the CDR3 is TGTGCCAGCGAGGACAGGGGGCGACAGCCCCAGCATTTT.

The table lists this clonotype with a few counts. V is TRBV7-2 and J is TRBJ2-7; no definite D call. The CDR3 has 13 amino acids. CDR1 is SGHTA, CDR2 FQGNSA, per germline. V lost 4 bases to trimming and J lost 2 bases, with 9 bases between them. The CDR3 DNA is TGTGCCAGCAGCTCCGCCCCAGCCTACGAGCAGTACGTC. Its protein is CASSSAPAYEQYV.

This chain joins TRBV7-9 and TRBJ1-1; D is unclear. Germline V gene sequence: CDR1 SEHNR, CDR2 FQNEAQ (reference sequence). This CDR3 comprises 12 residues. The germline V and J ends were trimmed by 0 bases and 8 bases, with 7 bases remaining between them. The chain's CDR3 is CASSLAVKEAFF. The CDR3 DNA is TGTGCCAGCAGCTTAGCGGTTAAAGAAGCTTTCTTT.